Sequencing of this T cell receptor beta chain was carried out in a study of read filtering for tumor transcriptome and immune sequencing. Study-wide context: Per sample, TCR-region reads ranged about 3.5 to 11 million by IR-seq, about 80 to 1,400 by RNA-seq.

This clonotype was detected ten times or more. From about 0.4 ug of RNA, a library with molecular barcoded alpha/delta and beta/gamma adaptors was made. TCRdb itself ran the reads through MiXCR, one entry per CDR3 protein. The data show 20,000 to 25,000 distinct CDR3 sequences, approximately 13% seen once. The CDR3 runs 16 residues. With 1 base clipped from V and 5 bases from J, the junction kept 6 bases outside the gene matches. From germline, CDR1 is SGHTA and CDR2 FQGNSA. This sequence joins TRBV7-2 and TRBJ2-2, with 8 positions matching TRBD2. Sequencing was done on a sample of a population of CD138-negative cells sorted from bone marrow. This sequence originates from a donor aged 40 or over with multiple myeloma. The CDR3 DNA is TGTGCCAGCAGCTTAGGAGCGGGAGTCGCGACCGGGGAGCTGTTTTTT. Protein sequence: CASSLGAGVATGELFF.